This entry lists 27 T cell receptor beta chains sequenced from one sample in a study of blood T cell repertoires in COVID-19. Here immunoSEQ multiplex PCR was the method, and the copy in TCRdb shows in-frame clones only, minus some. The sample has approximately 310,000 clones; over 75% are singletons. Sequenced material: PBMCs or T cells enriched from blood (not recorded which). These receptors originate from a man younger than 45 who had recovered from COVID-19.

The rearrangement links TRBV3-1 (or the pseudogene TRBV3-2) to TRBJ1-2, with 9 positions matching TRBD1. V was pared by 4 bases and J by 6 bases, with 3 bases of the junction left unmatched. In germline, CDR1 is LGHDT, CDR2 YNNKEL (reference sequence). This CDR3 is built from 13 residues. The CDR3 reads CASSLGQGDGYTF. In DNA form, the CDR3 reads TGTGCCAGCAGCCTGGGACAGGGTGATGGCTACACCTTC.

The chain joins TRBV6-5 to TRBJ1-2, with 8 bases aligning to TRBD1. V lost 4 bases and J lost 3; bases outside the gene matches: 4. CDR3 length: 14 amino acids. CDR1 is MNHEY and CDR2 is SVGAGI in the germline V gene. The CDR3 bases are TGTGCCAGCAGTTTGAACAGGGGGGACTATGGCTACACCTTC. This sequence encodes CASSLNRGDYGYTF.

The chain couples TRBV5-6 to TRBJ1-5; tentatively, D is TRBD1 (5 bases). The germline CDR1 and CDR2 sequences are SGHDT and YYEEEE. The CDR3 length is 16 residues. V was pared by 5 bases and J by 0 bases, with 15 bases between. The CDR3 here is CASSFQGAFSNQPQHF. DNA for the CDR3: TGTGCCAGCAGTTTTCAGGGCGCGTTTAGCAATCAGCCCCAGCATTTT.

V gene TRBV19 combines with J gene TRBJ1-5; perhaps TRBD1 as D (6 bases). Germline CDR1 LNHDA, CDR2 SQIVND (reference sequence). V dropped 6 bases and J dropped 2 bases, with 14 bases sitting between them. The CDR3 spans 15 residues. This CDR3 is CASRTDRGGNQPQHF. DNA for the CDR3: TGTGCCAGTAGAACGGACAGAGGGGGCAATCAGCCCCAGCATTTT.

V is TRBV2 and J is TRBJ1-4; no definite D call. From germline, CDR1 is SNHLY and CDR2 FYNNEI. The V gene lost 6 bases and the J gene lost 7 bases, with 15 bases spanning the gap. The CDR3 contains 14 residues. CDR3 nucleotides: TGTGCCAGCAGCCTAGCCTTGTCGGGTGAAAAACTGTTTTTT. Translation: CASSLALSGEKLFF.

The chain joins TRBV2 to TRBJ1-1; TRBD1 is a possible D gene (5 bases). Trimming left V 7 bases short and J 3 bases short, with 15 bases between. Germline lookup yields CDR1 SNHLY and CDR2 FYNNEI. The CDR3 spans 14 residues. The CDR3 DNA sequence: TGTGCCAGCACTCCCCGGGGGGTAGACACTGAAGCTTTCTTT. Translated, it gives CASTPRGVDTEAFF.

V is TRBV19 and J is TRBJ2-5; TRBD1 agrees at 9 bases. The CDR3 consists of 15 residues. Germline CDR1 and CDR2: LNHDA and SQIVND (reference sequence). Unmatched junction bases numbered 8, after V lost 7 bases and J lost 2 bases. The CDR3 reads CASTPYGTGQETQYF. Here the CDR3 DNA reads TGTGCCAGTACCCCCTACGGGACAGGGCAAGAGACCCAGTACTTC.

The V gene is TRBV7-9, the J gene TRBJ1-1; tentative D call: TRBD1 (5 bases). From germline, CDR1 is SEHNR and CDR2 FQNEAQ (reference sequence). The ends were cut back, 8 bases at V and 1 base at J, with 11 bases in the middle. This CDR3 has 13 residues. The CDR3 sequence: CASGAPGNTEAFF. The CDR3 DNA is TGTGCCAGCGGGGCGCCCGGGAACACTGAAGCTTTCTTT.

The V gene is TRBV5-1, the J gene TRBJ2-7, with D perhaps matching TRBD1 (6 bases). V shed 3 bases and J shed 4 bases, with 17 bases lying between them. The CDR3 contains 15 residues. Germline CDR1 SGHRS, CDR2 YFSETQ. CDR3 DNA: TGCGCCAGCAGCTCAAGACAGGATTCTCCTTACGAGCAGTACTTC. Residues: CASSSRQDSPYEQYF.

The CDR3 spells CASSLRPGQGSYEQYF. In DNA form, the CDR3 reads TGTGCCAGCAGCTTACGCCCGGGACAGGGGTCCTACGAGCAGTACTTC. The genes are TRBV27 and TRBJ2-7, with 10 bases identical to TRBD1. Germline V lookup: CDR1 MNHEY, CDR2 SMNVEV (reference sequence). CDR3 length: 16 residues. V was pared by 6 bases and J by 1 base, with 9 bases of the junction left unmatched.

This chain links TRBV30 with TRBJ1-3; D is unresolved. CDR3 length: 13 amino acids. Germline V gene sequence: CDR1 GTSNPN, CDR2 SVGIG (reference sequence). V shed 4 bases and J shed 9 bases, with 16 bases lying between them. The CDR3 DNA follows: TGTGCCTGGACCCACCAGGCCCCAGGCACCATATATTTT. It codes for CAWTHQAPGTIYF.

The CDR3 sequence is CASSYSKANTEAFF. Written as DNA, the CDR3 is TGTGCCAGCAGTTACTCGAAAGCGAACACTGAAGCTTTCTTT. The gene calls are TRBV6-5 and TRBJ1-1; no clear D gene. The germline V gene has CDR1 MNHEY and CDR2 SVGAGI. V was cut by 0 bases and J by 1 base, with 6 bases left in between. The CDR3 is made up of 14 amino acids.

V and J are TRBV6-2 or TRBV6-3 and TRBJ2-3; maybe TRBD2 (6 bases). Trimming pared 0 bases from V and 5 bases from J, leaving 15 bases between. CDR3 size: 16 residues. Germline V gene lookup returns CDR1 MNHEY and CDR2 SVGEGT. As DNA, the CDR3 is TGTGCCAGCAGTTACTCGAACGCGGGGTATGGAGATACGCAGTATTTT. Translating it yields CASSYSNAGYGDTQYF.

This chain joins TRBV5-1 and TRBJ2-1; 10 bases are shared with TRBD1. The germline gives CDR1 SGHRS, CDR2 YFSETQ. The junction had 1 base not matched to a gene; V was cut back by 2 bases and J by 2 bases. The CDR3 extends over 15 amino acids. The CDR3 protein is CASSFDRGPYNEQFF. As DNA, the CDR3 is TGCGCCAGCAGCTTCGACAGGGGGCCCTACAATGAGCAGTTCTTC.

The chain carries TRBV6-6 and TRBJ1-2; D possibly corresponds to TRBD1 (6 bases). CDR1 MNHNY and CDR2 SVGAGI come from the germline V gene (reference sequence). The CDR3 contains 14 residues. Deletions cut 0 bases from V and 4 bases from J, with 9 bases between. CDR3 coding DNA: TGTGCCAGCAGTTACTCGGACAGCCCCTATGGCTACACCTTC. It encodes CASSYSDSPYGYTF.

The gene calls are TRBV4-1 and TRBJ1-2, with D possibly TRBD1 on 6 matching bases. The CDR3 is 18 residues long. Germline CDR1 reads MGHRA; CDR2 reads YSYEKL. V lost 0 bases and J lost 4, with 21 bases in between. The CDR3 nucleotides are TGCGCCAGCAGCCAAGAGGTTCGGGGTAGGACAGCGTCCTATGGCTACACCTTC. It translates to CASSQEVRGRTASYGYTF.

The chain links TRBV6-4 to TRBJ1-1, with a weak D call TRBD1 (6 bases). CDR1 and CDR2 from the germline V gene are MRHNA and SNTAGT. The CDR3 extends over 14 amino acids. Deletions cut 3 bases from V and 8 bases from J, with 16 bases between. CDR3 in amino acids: CASSERPGVPEAFF. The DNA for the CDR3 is TGTGCCAGCAGTGAACGCCCAGGGGTCCCCGAAGCTTTCTTT.

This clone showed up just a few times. CDR3 coding DNA: TGTGCCAGCTCACCTACACAGGGCCCACCCTACGAGCAGTACTTC. It specifies CASSPTQGPPYEQYF. V and J are TRBV18 and TRBJ2-7, with D tentatively TRBD1 (6 bases). The CDR3 covers 15 residues. Germline V CDR1 and CDR2: KGHSH, LQKENI. V lost 3 bases to trimming and J lost 2 bases, with 14 bases between them.

CDR3: CASSLASGGGPGELFF. As DNA, the CDR3 is TGTGCCAGCAGCTTAGCGAGCGGGGGAGGGCCCGGGGAGCTGTTTTTT. The V gene is TRBV11-2, the J gene TRBJ2-2; 8 bases line up with TRBD2. V shed 1 base, J shed 6 bases, and the junction held 7 bases outside the gene matches. Germline-derived CDR1 and CDR2 are SGHAT and FQNNGV. This CDR3 spans 16 amino acids.

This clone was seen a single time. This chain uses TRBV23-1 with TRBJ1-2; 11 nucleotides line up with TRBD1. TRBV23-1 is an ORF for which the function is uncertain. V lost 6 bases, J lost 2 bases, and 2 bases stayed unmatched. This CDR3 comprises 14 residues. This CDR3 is CASSGDRGNYGYTF. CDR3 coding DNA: TGCGCCAGCAGCGGGGACAGGGGGAACTATGGCTACACCTTC.

CDR3 loop: CASSRRGSGADTQYF. In DNA, the CDR3 is TGTGCCAGCAGCCGGCGGGGTAGTGGGGCAGATACGCAGTATTTT. The chain has TRBV9 and TRBJ2-3, with D possibly TRBD2 on 6 matching bases. V was trimmed by 4 bases and J by 4 bases, leaving 16 bases between them. The CDR3 runs to 15 residues. CDR1 is SGDLS and CDR2 is YYNGEE in the germline V gene.

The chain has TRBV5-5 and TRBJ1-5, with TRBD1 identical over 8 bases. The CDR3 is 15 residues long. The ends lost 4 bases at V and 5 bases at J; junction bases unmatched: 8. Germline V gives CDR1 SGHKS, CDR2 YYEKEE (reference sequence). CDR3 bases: TGTGCCAGCAGCGTGACAGGGGAAGCGTATCAGCCCCAGCATTTT. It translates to CASSVTGEAYQPQHF.

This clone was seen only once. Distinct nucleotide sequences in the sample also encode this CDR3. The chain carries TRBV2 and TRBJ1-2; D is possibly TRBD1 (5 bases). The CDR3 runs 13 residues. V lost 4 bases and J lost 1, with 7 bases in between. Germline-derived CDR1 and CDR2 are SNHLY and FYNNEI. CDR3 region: CASSGQGNYGYTF. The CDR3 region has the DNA TGTGCCAGCAGTGGTCAGGGTAACTATGGCTACACCTTC.

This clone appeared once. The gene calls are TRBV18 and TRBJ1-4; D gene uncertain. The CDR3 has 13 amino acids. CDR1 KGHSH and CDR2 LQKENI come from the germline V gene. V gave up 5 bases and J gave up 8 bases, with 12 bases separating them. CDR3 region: CASSAGLREKLFF. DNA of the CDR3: TGTGCCAGCTCAGCCGGGTTGAGGGAAAAACTGTTTTTT.

The chain's CDR3 is CASSKASRTSEKLFF. Here the CDR3 DNA reads TGTGCCAGCAGCAAAGCATCGAGGACATCGGAAAAACTGTTTTTT. This chain links TRBV21-1 with TRBJ1-4; the table names TRBD1, a call not compared with the DNA. TRBV21-1 is designated a pseudogene. This CDR3 is built from 15 residues.

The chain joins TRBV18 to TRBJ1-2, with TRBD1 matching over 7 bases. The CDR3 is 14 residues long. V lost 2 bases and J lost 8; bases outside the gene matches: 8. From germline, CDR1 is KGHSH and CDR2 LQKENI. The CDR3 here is CASSPDRESGGYTF. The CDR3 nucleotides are TGTGCCAGCTCACCAGACAGGGAGTCAGGAGGCTACACCTTC.

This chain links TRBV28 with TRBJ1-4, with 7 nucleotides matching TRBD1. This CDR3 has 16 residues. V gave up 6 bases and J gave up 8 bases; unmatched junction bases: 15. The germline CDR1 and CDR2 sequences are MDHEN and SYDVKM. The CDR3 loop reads CASSLRADRPEEKLFF. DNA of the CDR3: TGTGCCAGCAGCCTGCGGGCGGACAGGCCGGAGGAAAAACTGTTTTTT.